One and the same sample provided the 2 T cell receptor beta chains below, sequenced in a study of blood T cell repertoires in COVID-19. Data came from immunoSEQ multiplex PCR; TCRdb stores just in-frame clones and leaves some out. The repertoire holds about half a million clones, with 70% to 90% as singletons. The sample comprised peripheral blood. The receptor source for this set is a human donor in a cohort sampled during active COVID-19.

The V call is TRBV27, the J call TRBJ1-5; 8 bases match TRBD1. Germline V gene lookup returns CDR1 MNHEY and CDR2 SMNVEV (reference sequence). CDR3 size: 15 residues. The V and J ends lost 4 bases and 4 bases, in that order; junction bases with no gene match: 6. CDR3: CASSYGRQGNQPQHF. The CDR3, as DNA: TGTGCCAGCAGTTACGGGAGACAGGGGAATCAGCCCCAGCATTTT.

CDR3 nucleotide sequence: TGTGCCAGCAGCAATGATGGAGTTTCGGGCTACACCTTC. Amino acid sequence: CASSNDGVSGYTF. The V gene is TRBV7-2, the J gene TRBJ1-2; D gene unclear. Germline lookup yields CDR1 SGHTA and CDR2 FQGNSA. CDR3 length: 13 residues. Trimming removed 5 bases at V and 8 bases at J, with 15 bases between.